These 3 T cell receptor beta chains originate from one sample sequenced in a study of OX40 agonist ivuxolimab in advanced cancers. Repertoires were generated with immunoSEQ multiplex PCR, while TCRdb's copy carries only in-frame clones and drops some. The table includes 70,000 to 100,000 clones, around 89% detected once. The material was CD4+ or CD8+ T cells sorted from blood, obtained in a trial of the OX40 agonist ivuxolimab. The receptor set was obtained from an adult with an advanced solid tumor such as melanoma, head and neck, liver or kidney cancer.

The chain combines TRBV19 with TRBJ2-1; D remains unclear. V was pared by 4 bases and J by 2 bases, with 9 bases between. The CDR3 consists of 14 residues. Germline CDR1 reads LNHDA; CDR2 reads SQIVND (reference sequence). The CDR3, as DNA: TGTGCCAGTAGTAAACAGAGCCCCTACAATGAGCAGTTCTTC. Its translation is CASSKQSPYNEQFF.

This clone came up once. The chain couples TRBV21-1 to TRBJ2-3; TRBD2, as called in the table, went unchecked against the DNA. TRBV21-1 is marked as a pseudogene. The CDR3 covers 15 residues. CDR3 loop: CASSKGTSGTDTQYF. The CDR3 DNA is TGTGCCAGCAGCAAAGGGACTAGCGGCACAGATACGCAGTATTTT.

This clone appeared once. The gene calls are TRBV5-5 and TRBJ2-1; D remains unclear. V lost 4 bases and J 8 bases, leaving 7 bases between the germline ends. Germline lookup yields CDR1 SGHKS and CDR2 YYEKEE (reference sequence). The CDR3 spans 11 residues. The CDR3 bases are TGTGCCAGCAGCATTAGGGATGAGCAGTTCTTC. This gives the protein CASSIRDEQFF.